This passage covers 9 T cell receptor beta chains from one sample sequenced in a study of blood T cell repertoires in COVID-19 (dated by TCRdb to 2019 to 2021). Receptor amplification or capture employed the immunoSEQ multiplex PCR assay. Held by TCRdb, this immuneACCESS table contains in-frame sequences only and omits some clones. Under half of the omission traces to an unresolved V gene where checked; the cause of the rest is unknown. A total of 25,000 to 35,000 clones appear in this sample, under 85% of them only once. The ten biggest clones cover approximately 40% of the sample. The sequenced material came from peripheral blood. The source is a woman at least 80 years old with acute or convalescent COVID-19.

The chain joins TRBV28 to TRBJ2-2; possible D gene TRBD2, 6 bases. Trimming pared 7 bases from V and 1 base from J, leaving 10 bases between. Germline V gene data show CDR1 as MDHEN and CDR2 as SYDVKM. CDR3 length: 14 residues. CDR3 region: CASTISGNTGELFF. As DNA, the CDR3 is TGTGCCAGCACCATTAGCGGGAACACCGGGGAGCTGTTTTTT.

The rearrangement links TRBV2 to TRBJ2-7, with 8 bases fitting TRBD1. The germline CDR1 and CDR2 sequences are SNHLY and FYNNEI. The length of the CDR3 is 15 residues. Trimming at V came to 4 bases and at J to 5 bases, leaving 10 bases not matched to a gene. The CDR3 is CASSATRDRRDEQYF. The DNA for the CDR3 is TGTGCCAGCAGTGCCACCCGGGACAGGAGAGACGAGCAGTACTTC.

The CDR3 loop reads CASSMQGAGQPQHF. In DNA, the CDR3 is TGTGCCAGTAGTATGCAGGGGGCGGGTCAGCCCCAGCATTTT. The rearrangement uses TRBV19 and TRBJ1-5; 8 nucleotides agree with TRBD1. The germline CDR1 and CDR2 sequences are LNHDA and SQIVND (reference sequence). J was trimmed by 6 bases and V by 3 bases; bases with no gene match: 4. The CDR3 extends over 14 amino acids.

The chain employs TRBV6-1 and TRBJ1-1, with D unclear. The CDR3 contains 14 residues. Germline CDR1 MNHNS, CDR2 SASEGT. Trimming removed 2 bases at V and 2 bases at J, with 9 bases between. Here the CDR3 reads CASSELLVNTEAFF. The CDR3 bases are TGTGCCAGCAGTGAACTTTTAGTTAACACTGAAGCTTTCTTT.

The chain couples TRBV4-1 to TRBJ1-4; D is unresolved. The germline V gene encodes CDR1 MGHRA and CDR2 YSYEKL. The CDR3 sequence is 14 residues long. Trimming removed 0 bases from V and 5 bases from J, with 7 bases in between. The CDR3 nucleotides read TGCGCCAGCAGCCAAGACGTGCAGAATGAAAAACTGTTTTTT. Translated, it gives CASSQDVQNEKLFF.

The rearrangement links TRBV3-1 (or the pseudogene TRBV3-2) to TRBJ1-2; 7 nucleotides line up with TRBD1. The CDR3 consists of 13 residues. V was pared by 4 bases and J by 6 bases, with 5 bases of the junction left unmatched. Germline V gene sequence: CDR1 LGHDT, CDR2 YNNKEL (reference sequence). The CDR3 nucleotides are TGTGCCAGCAGCCCACAGGGGATAGATGGCTACACCTTC. This translates into CASSPQGIDGYTF.

This clone was counted a few times. V usage is TRBV6-6 and J usage is TRBJ1-1; 7 bases map to TRBD1. CDR3 length: 13 residues. The germline V gene has CDR1 MNHNY and CDR2 SVGAGI (reference sequence). Germline trimming cut 5 bases from V and 3 bases from J; bases unmatched to any gene: 3. The CDR3 here is CASSKQGYTEAFF. CDR3 DNA: TGTGCCAGCAGTAAACAGGGGTACACTGAAGCTTTCTTT.

The chain carries TRBV6-4 and TRBJ1-5; D ambiguous. Germline loops: CDR1 MRHNA, CDR2 SNTAGT. This CDR3 has 15 residues. The germline V and J ends were trimmed by 4 bases and 4 bases, with 14 bases remaining between them. The DNA for the CDR3 is TGTGCCAGCAGTGTCCCGGCTGGGAGGAATCAGCCCCAGCATTTT. This encodes CASSVPAGRNQPQHF.

The V gene is TRBV18, the J gene TRBJ1-1; D is ambiguous. V was pared by 5 bases and J by 0 bases, with 10 bases between. The CDR3 is made up of 14 amino acids. The V gene's germline CDR1 is KGHSH and CDR2 LQKENI. CDR3: CASSEGSLNTEAFF. The CDR3 DNA reads TGTGCCAGCTCAGAGGGCAGCCTGAACACTGAAGCTTTCTTT.